The 7 T cell receptor beta chains given below trace back to one sample, sequenced in a study of cytomegalovirus exposure and HLA in healthy donors. The PCR used 60 Vbeta and 13 Jbeta primers. Sequenced by immunoSEQ multiplex PCR; TCRdb stores in-frame clones only, minus some. This sample has 150,000 to 200,000 clones, with under 90% found just once. Sequencing used PBMCs. These receptors all come from a man aged 18 to 30 in good health and CMV-seronegative.

In its sample, this clone was seen once. The gene calls are TRBV29-1 and TRBJ2-2; 12 positions agree with TRBD1. Germline V gene sequence: CDR1 SQVTM, CDR2 ANQGSEA. The CDR3 consists of 16 residues. Unmatched junction bases numbered 10, after V lost 7 bases and J lost 4 bases. The CDR3 DNA sequence: TGCAGCGCTGTATCTCCGGGACAGGGGGCCACCGGGGAGCTGTTTTTT. Amino acids: CSAVSPGQGATGELFF.

The chain is built from TRBV9 and TRBJ2-3; the D gene is possibly TRBD2 (5 bases). CDR1 is SGDLS, CDR2 YYNGEE, per germline. V was clipped by 0 bases and J by 6 bases, with 14 bases between them. The CDR3 has 15 residues. DNA for the CDR3: TGTGCCAGCAGCGTAGGGGTGGGAGTCTCCGATACGCAGTATTTT. Translation: CASSVGVGVSDTQYF.

This sequence joins TRBV25-1 and TRBJ1-5, with no clear D. CDR1 MGHDK and CDR2 SYGVNS come from the germline V gene. Deletions cut 2 bases from V and 5 bases from J, with 10 bases between. The CDR3 is made up of 14 amino acids. CDR3 sequence (DNA): TGTGCCAGCAGTGAAAGAGGGTTGGATCAGCCCCAGCATTTT. Protein: CASSERGLDQPQHF.

This clone was seen only a few times. The chain couples TRBV5-1 to TRBJ2-7; 10 bases map to TRBD2. Looked up from germline, CDR1 is SGHRS and CDR2 is YFSETQ. The CDR3 has 15 amino acids. After removal of 0 bases from V and 4 bases from J, the junction contained 4 bases not matched to a gene. In DNA, the CDR3 is TGCGCCAGCAGCTTGGTTTCACTAGCGGGGTACGAGCAGTACTTC. This encodes CASSLVSLAGYEQYF.

The chain recombines TRBV11-2 with TRBJ2-2; tentative D call: TRBD2 (7 bases). The CDR3 length is 16 residues. Trimming took off 1 base at V and 5 bases at J, with 14 bases between the two ends. Germline V gene data show CDR1 as SGHAT and CDR2 as FQNNGV. The CDR3 DNA reads TGTGCCAGCAGCTTAGGGGGGCCCGGGGGGACCGGGGAGCTGTTTTTT. Residues: CASSLGGPGGTGELFF.

This clone showed up just once. This sequence joins TRBV6-4 and TRBJ2-3; 10 bases agree with TRBD2. The J segment lost 1 base and the V segment lost 3 bases, leaving 1 base of the junction unmatched. The CDR3 runs to 15 residues. Germline CDR1 MRHNA, CDR2 SNTAGT. CDR3 DNA sequence: TGTGCCAGCAGTGAAACTAGCGGGGGCACAGATACGCAGTATTTT. Translating gives CASSETSGGTDTQYF.

The rearrangement links TRBV5-1 to TRBJ1-2; the match to TRBD1 covers 9 bases. V lost 7 bases to trimming and J lost 5 bases; unmatched junction nucleotides: 12. The CDR3 covers 15 residues. Germline V gene data show CDR1 as SGHRS and CDR2 as YFSETQ. For the CDR3, the DNA is TGCGCCAGCCAGGTAGCGGACAGGGGCTCATATGGCTACACCTTC. Protein sequence: CASQVADRGSYGYTF.